The source of this T cell receptor (beta chain) is a study of beta chain features in type 1 diabetes (dated by TCRdb to between 2017 and 2018). At the level of the whole study: Mean age, gender distribution, total cell number and subset yield did not differ between patients and healthy donors. A total of approximately 100 million sorted cells were examined across all samples, and the number of cells per subset was strongly correlated with RNA yield. The study compared TCRB repertoires of sorted circulating CD4+ T cell subsets between recently diagnosed type 1 diabetes patients and matched healthy donors. Regulatory and stem cell-like memory subsets were isolated from only 8 patients and roughly eight healthy donors, whereas naive and central memory subsets came from all 30 or so donors. General findings and caveats noted by the study authors: A moderate but significant shortening of TCRB CDR3 length was observed in type 1 diabetes patients in all four CD4+ subsets. PCR may preferentially amplify shorter templates, but because patient and control samples were amplified and corrected together, any resulting skew would affect both groups equally. Because the HLA sub-analyses included only small numbers of individuals, any influence of HLA type on TCRB rearrangement was left unresolved. Naive, central memory and regulatory TCRB repertoires appeared more similar among patients than among healthy donors. Because cDNA was sequenced instead of genomic DNA, highly expressing activated cells could be over-represented, though the groups showed no difference in activation or CD3 levels. Fewer insertions and more nucleotide deletions at VDJ recombination sites were observed in patients with type 1 diabetes, implying thymic rearrangement abnormalities.

A single peripheral blood draw of about 116 mL on average was collected from each donor into heparinised tubes. Using a panel that included CD45RO, CCR7, CD25, CD127, CD95 and CD27, naive, central memory, regulatory and stem cell-like memory CD4+ T cells were sorted on a BD FACSAria II. A purity above 98% was achieved for all sorted populations. Right away, PBMCs were isolated by Lymphoprep density gradient centrifugation and were stained directly, with no culture step. Samples were stained and sorted in pairs, with one healthy donor and one patient per experiment, so that batch effects were minimized. The CDR3 spans 14 residues, from the cysteine through the phenylalanine. Just CDR3 DNA is preserved here, 42 bases in frame from base 1. For CDR1 and CDR2, the germline V gene lists KGHSH and LQKENI. V is cut by 6 bases and J by 1 base, and the space between the germline ends is 12 bases. This clone has just a few counts. The antigen it binds to is not known. Base qualities are not provided; no much larger clone lies one nucleotide away.

All of the isolated RNA was reverse transcribed with the High Capacity cDNA Reverse Transcription Kit, so expressed TCRB transcripts were sequenced. Deep immunoSEQ sequencing was applied to naive, central memory and regulatory T cell samples, giving an average of around 4 million total reads per sample. After sorted cells were lysed in RLT buffer, RNA was extracted with DNase-treated RNeasy Micro or Mini kits, with the choice depending on cell number. To prevent cross-contamination, every cell subset was processed on its own, while patient and healthy donor samples were processed together. The immunoSEQ multiplex PCR was used to amplify TCRB sequences from cDNA, yielding 87-bp fragments that span the CDR3 region. Amplicons were sequenced on the Illumina HiSeq platform. From the authors' description of their analysis: PCR bias was corrected computationally using synthetic template baselines, and reads within Hamming distance 2 were collapsed, with unmergeable singletons discarded. Reads were aligned to IMGT to assign V, D and J genes, CDR3 length, and insertions or deletions at six rearrangement sites. Within each subset, clonotype counts were normalized to sorted cell number, after which true diversity and Gini coefficients were computed with the tcR R package. The overlap coefficient, calculated on TCRB nucleotide sequences, was used to quantify repertoire sharing. TCRdb provides this immuneACCESS table in a form limited to in-frame rearrangements. Some clones are lacking; in checked studies, under half of them reflect an unresolved V gene, and why the rest are absent is not known. V, J and clone size derive from that table, while D and trimming were established from the DNA sequence. This sample holds 300,000 to 350,000 clones; over 7% were observed only once. The ten largest clones represent over 0.95% of the sample.

The specimen was central memory CD4+ T cells from blood. This TCR was sampled from a young man with type 1 diabetes. Here the chain combines TRBV18 and TRBJ1-1, and TRBD1 may be the D gene, going by 6 matching bases. In nucleotide form, the sequence is TGTGCCAGCTCCCGAACGGACAGGAACACTGAAGCTTTCTTT. Protein translation: CASSRTDRNTEAFF.